This TCR beta chain was observed in a study of molecular identifiers for immune sequencing clone quantification. Background on the study: Five portions were made in replicates from RNA of roughly 20,000 or 100,000 naive CD8 cells, and four underwent sequencing. Findings and caveats of the study: Barcodes shared by identical TCR molecules could lead to underestimated sizes of highly expanded clones.

TCRdb reprocessed the PCR reads with MiXCR, giving one entry per CDR3 protein. The sample yields about 640,000 distinct CDR3 sequences, approximately 20% seen once. The CDR3 covers 15 residues. Germline V gene sequence: CDR1 SGHKS, CDR2 YYEKEE (reference sequence). With 0 bases removed from V and 0 bases from J, the gap between germline ends came to 10 bases. This clonotype appeared many times. Its cognate antigen is unknown. This chain uses TRBV5-5 with TRBJ2-7; TRBD2 is a possible D gene (5 bases). The specimen was naive CD8+ T cells from blood, with Jurkat cell RNA spiked in. Documented subset: FACS-sorted CD8+CD4-CCR7+CD45RA+ naive T cells. The sequence came from a human donor in good health. Some libraries in this study had Jurkat cell RNA spiked in. The CDR3 protein is CASSLGAGNSYEQYF. The CDR3 DNA reads TGTGCCAGCAGCTTGGGTGCCGGGAACTCCTACGAGCAGTACTTC. Complete variable domain (other parts from reference TRBV5-5 and TRBJ2-7): DAGVTQSPTHLIKTRGQQVTLRCSPISGHKSVSWYQQVLGQGPQFIFQYYEKEERGRGNFPDRFSARQFPNYSSELNVNALLLGDSALYLCASSLGAGNSYEQYFGPGTRLTVT.